In terms of frequency, the clone carrying this T cell receptor (beta chain) is medium-sized. Its specificity is unknown. A live/dead marker was used to sort live CSF cells for droplet sequencing. The sample belongs to a study of CD8 T cells in cerebrospinal fluid in Alzheimer's disease. As for the study in general: CSF T cell clonal expansion was assessed by plate-based nested PCR and droplet-based sequencing. The study's findings and limits: Expanded clones of at least 3% were commoner in Alzheimer's patients than healthy subjects. Compared with controls, mild cognitive impairment or Alzheimer's disease patients showed higher maximum CSF clone percentages.

The CDR3 is 13 residues long. CDR1 is GTSNPN, CDR2 SVGIG, per germline (reference sequence). Using the 10x single-cell sequencing reads, TCRdb records one entry per CDR3 protein without DNA. This table holds roughly 940 distinct CDR3 sequences. Sequencing was performed on cerebrospinal fluid. The receptor was isolated from a human donor in good health. The chain has TRBV30 and TRBJ1-1; TCRdb indicates TRBD1, and absent DNA this call remains unverified. CDR3: CAWSAGTATEAFF.